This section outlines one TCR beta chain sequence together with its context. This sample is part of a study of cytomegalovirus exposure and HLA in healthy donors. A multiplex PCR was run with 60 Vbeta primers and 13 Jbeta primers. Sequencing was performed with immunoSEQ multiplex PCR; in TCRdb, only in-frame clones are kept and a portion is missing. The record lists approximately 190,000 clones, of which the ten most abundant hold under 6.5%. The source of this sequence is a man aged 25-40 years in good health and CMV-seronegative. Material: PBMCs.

CDR3 region: CASTMGQGASEQYF. Here the CDR3 DNA reads TGTGCCAGCACGATGGGACAGGGGGCAAGCGAGCAGTACTTC. This sequence joins TRBV9 and TRBJ2-7; 12 bases map to TRBD1. Trimming removed 6 bases from V and 6 bases from J; junction bases left unmatched: 7. This CDR3 spans 14 amino acids. The germline gives CDR1 SGDLS, CDR2 YYNGEE.